This passage covers 30 T cell receptor beta chains from one sample sequenced in a study of response to subunit inactivated influenza vaccine. TCRdb recomputed calls from the RT-PCR reads with MiXCR, one row per CDR3 protein. The sample gives approximately 520,000 distinct CDR3 sequences, 15% to 20% of which show up once; 2.5% to 3.5% is in the top ten. Material: CD4+ T cells sorted from PBMCs, obtained around 25 months after vaccination. The source of these receptors is a man between 50 and 69 years old who received an inactivated influenza vaccine.

The J gene is TRBJ2-1, the V gene TRBV7-2; 9 bases fit TRBD1. There are 16 residues in the CDR3. With V trimmed by 1 base and J by 3 bases, 4 bases remained unmatched. Germline loops: CDR1 SGHTA, CDR2 FQGNSA. The CDR3 region has the DNA TGTGCCAGCAGCTTAGTTGGGACAGGGTACTACAATGAGCAGTTCTTC. Protein: CASSLVGTGYYNEQFF.

This chain links TRBV29-1 with TRBJ2-5, with D perhaps TRBD1 or TRBD2 (5 bases each). Trimming removed 7 bases at V and 5 bases at J, with 17 bases between. The CDR3 covers 13 residues. Germline assignment: CDR1 SQVTM and CDR2 ANQGSEA. DNA for the CDR3: TGCAGCGCAAGGGGAGCCGGCGGGGAGACCCAGTACTTC. It specifies CSARGAGGETQYF.

This clonotype was observed a few times. The chain uses TRBV7-7 and TRBJ2-2; tentatively, D is TRBD1 (6 bases). Trimming removed 2 bases from V and 1 base from J, with 8 bases in between. The CDR3 has 15 residues. CDR1 and CDR2 from the germline V gene are SSHAT and FNYEAQ (reference sequence). The CDR3 region has the DNA TGTGCCAGCAGCTTACTGGGACAGAACACCGGGGAGCTGTTTTTT. Residues: CASSLLGQNTGELFF. Full variable domain (rest looked up from reference TRBV7-7 and TRBJ2-2): GAGVSQSPRYKVTKRGQDVTLRCDPISSHATLYWYQQALGQGPEFLTYFNYEAQPDKSGLPSDRFSAERPEGSISTLTIQRTEQRDSAMYRCASSLLGQNTGELFFGEGSRLTVL.

This clonotype has only a few counts. The gene calls are TRBV7-2 and TRBJ2-3; 8 nucleotides align to TRBD1. The trim removed 5 bases at V and 0 bases at J, leaving 7 bases unmatched. CDR3 length: 16 amino acids. Germline-derived CDR1 and CDR2 are SGHTA and FQGNSA. In DNA form, the CDR3 reads TGTGCCAGCAGCCGAAGACAGGGGAGGAGCACAGATACGCAGTATTTT. It codes for CASSRRQGRSTDTQYF. The full variable domain, completed using reference TRBV7-2 and TRBJ2-3, is GAGVSQSPSNKVTEKGKDVELRCDPISGHTALYWYRQSLGQGLEFLIYFQGNSAPDKSGLPSDRFSAERTGGSVSTLTIQRTQQEDSAVYLCASSRRQGRSTDTQYFGPGTRLTVL.

The CDR3 nucleotides are TGTGCCAGCAGCCAAGGGACTGATTCCTACGAGCAGTACTTC. Translation: CASSQGTDSYEQYF. The chain uses TRBV3-1 and TRBJ2-7; a possible D gene is TRBD2 (5 bases). CDR3 size: 14 residues. Trimming took 1 base from V and 1 from J, leaving 8 bases between them. Per germline, CDR1 LGHDT and CDR2 YNNKEL (reference sequence).

The V call is TRBV29-1, the J call TRBJ1-2, with TRBD1 identical over 9 bases. This CDR3 is 12 amino acids long. V lost 4 bases, J lost 10 bases, and 7 bases stayed unmatched. Germline lookup yields CDR1 SQVTM and CDR2 ANQGSEA. CDR3 nucleotide sequence: TGCAGCGTTGGGGGGACAGGGTGGCCCTACACCTTC. Translated, it gives CSVGGTGWPYTF. The full variable domain, in which reference TRBV29-1 and TRBJ1-2 provide the parts outside the CDR3, is SAVISQKPSRDICQRGTSLTIQCQVDSQVTMMFWYRQQPGQSLTLIATANQGSEATYESGFVIDKFPISRPNLTFSTLTVSNMSPEDSSIYLCSVGGTGWPYTFGSGTRLTVV.

This chain uses TRBV12-3 or TRBV12-4 with TRBJ1-1; weak D call: TRBD1 (5 bases). The ends were cut back, 3 bases at V and 1 base at J, with 9 bases in the middle. The CDR3 consists of 14 residues. In DNA form, the CDR3 reads TGTGCCAGCAGTTTGAGGGGACGGAACACTGAAGCTTTCTTT. Protein product: CASSLRGRNTEAFF.

This clonotype was counted a few times. This chain uses TRBV2 with TRBJ2-1; 7 bases are a match to TRBD2. The CDR3 contains 15 residues. Germline CDR1 reads SNHLY; CDR2 reads FYNNEI. The J segment lost 0 bases and the V segment lost 6 bases, leaving 5 bases of the junction unmatched. The CDR3 DNA follows: TGTGCCAGCAGCGGCACTAGCGCCTCCTACAATGAGCAGTTCTTC. Its translation: CASSGTSASYNEQFF.

This clonotype was picked up a small number of times. V and J are TRBV4-3 and TRBJ1-2; tentative D call: TRBD1 (6 bases). Germline CDR1 reads LGHNA; CDR2 reads YSLEER. With 6 bases removed from V and 5 bases from J, the gap between germline ends came to 25 bases. This CDR3 is 17 amino acids long. The chain's CDR3 is CASSTSLPGQQSYGYTF. The DNA for the CDR3 is TGCGCCAGCAGTACATCATTACCGGGACAACAGAGTTATGGCTACACCTTC.

In this sample, this clonotype turned up a few times. The chain combines TRBV16 with TRBJ2-3; D is ambiguous. The CDR3 runs to 16 residues. The germline gives CDR1 KGHSY, CDR2 FQNENV. The V end was cut by 2 bases, the J end by 5 bases, with 17 bases between. The chain's CDR3 is CASSQPDLTGLDTQYF. In DNA, the CDR3 is TGTGCCAGCAGCCAACCGGACCTAACTGGGCTAGATACGCAGTATTTT.

This chain joins TRBV29-1 and TRBJ2-7, with D possibly TRBD2 on 7 matching bases. V dropped 7 bases and J dropped 6 bases, with 16 bases sitting between them. The CDR3 runs 12 residues. Germline lookup yields CDR1 SQVTM and CDR2 ANQGSEA. The CDR3, as DNA: TGCAGCGCCGAAGGTAGGGGGGGCGAGCAGTACTTC. Amino acids: CSAEGRGGEQYF.

This clonotype came up a few times. The V and J genes are TRBV7-2 and TRBJ1-5; tentatively, D is TRBD1 (5 bases). The V gene lost 5 bases and the J gene lost 6 bases, with 20 bases spanning the gap. The germline CDR1 and CDR2 sequences are SGHTA and FQGNSA. This CDR3 is built from 16 residues. CDR3 nucleotides: TGTGCCAGCAGCGGCGTGGGGCAGGGCGGTAGTCAGCCCCAGCATTTT. The encoded protein is CASSGVGQGGSQPQHF.

The sample holds many counts of this clonotype. V gene TRBV24-1 combines with J gene TRBJ1-3, with TRBD1 identical over 7 bases. CDR1 KGHDR and CDR2 SFDVKD come from the germline V gene. There are 18 residues in the CDR3. The J segment lost 0 bases and the V segment lost 4 bases, leaving 11 bases of the junction unmatched. Here the CDR3 DNA reads TGTGCCACCAGTGACCCGAGACAGGGTCCAAGCTCTGGAAACACCATATATTTT. Residues: CATSDPRQGPSSGNTIYF.

This clonotype was picked up many times. The rearrangement uses TRBV6-2 or TRBV6-3 and TRBJ2-1; maybe TRBD2 (7 bases). The germline V gene has CDR1 MNHEY and CDR2 SVGEGT. Trimming stripped 7 bases from V and 0 bases from J, with 22 bases between. This CDR3 is built from 18 residues. DNA of the CDR3: TGTGCCAGCATCGGTTCGGGGGGCCGTCCAAGCTCCTACAATGAGCAGTTCTTC. This encodes CASIGSGGRPSSYNEQFF.

The gene calls are TRBV10-3 and TRBJ2-5, with 9 nucleotides matching TRBD1. The CDR3 totals 16 residues. J was trimmed by 6 bases and V by 1 base; bases with no gene match: 9. The germline CDR1 and CDR2 sequences are ENHRY and SYGVKD. The CDR3 nucleotides read TGTGCCATCAGTGAGTACCAGCTGGACAGGGGCCAGACCCAGTACTTC. Translation gives CAISEYQLDRGQTQYF.

This chain connects TRBV4-2 to TRBJ2-2; 10 positions match TRBD1. The CDR3 loop spans 19 amino acids. V shed 4 bases, J shed 1 base, and the junction held 12 bases outside the gene matches. The V gene's germline CDR1 is LGHNA and CDR2 YNFKEQ. CDR3 sequence: CASSLRQGAKILNTGELFF. Here the CDR3 DNA reads TGTGCCAGCAGCCTCCGACAGGGGGCGAAAATACTGAACACCGGGGAGCTGTTTTTT.

This chain connects TRBV28 to TRBJ2-1, with D possibly being TRBD2 (6 bases). In germline, CDR1 is MDHEN, CDR2 SYDVKM. The V end lost 1 base, the J end lost 6 bases, and 16 bases lay between the germline ends. The CDR3 runs to 16 residues. CDR3 nucleotide sequence: TGTGCCAGCAGTTTATTAGGGACTCTAGTTGGCAATGAGCAGTTCTTC. Translated, it gives CASSLLGTLVGNEQFF.

Here the CDR3 DNA reads TGTGCCTGGAGTTTTAAGACAGGGACCAAAAACATTCAGTACTTC. Protein: CAWSFKTGTKNIQYF. The chain uses TRBV30 and TRBJ2-4, with 7 bases matching TRBD1. Germline V gene lookup returns CDR1 GTSNPN and CDR2 SVGIG (reference sequence). V shed 2 bases, J shed 2 bases, and the junction held 6 bases outside the gene matches. The CDR3 length is 15 residues.

This clonotype was seen at least ten times. The chain uses TRBV11-2 and TRBJ2-1; 8 bases align to TRBD2. The CDR3 consists of 19 residues. The V gene end was trimmed by 5 bases and the J gene end by 0 bases; junction bases not matched to a gene: 15. Germline V gene data show CDR1 as SGHAT and CDR2 as FQNNGV. CDR3 bases: TGTGCCAGCAGCCGTGATGGGAGTAGCGGGGTCAGCTCCTACAATGAGCAGTTCTTC. It translates to CASSRDGSSGVSSYNEQFF.

This clonotype was seen a handful of times. The chain is built from TRBV7-2 and TRBJ1-2; possible D gene TRBD1, 6 bases. Germline V gene data show CDR1 as SGHTA and CDR2 as FQGNSA. The CDR3 covers 14 residues. Trimming removed 5 bases from V and 6 bases from J, with 16 bases in between. CDR3 DNA: TGTGCCAGCAGCCAAAGGGATGGGACAAATGGCTACACCTTC. This translates into CASSQRDGTNGYTF.

This chain links TRBV5-1 with TRBJ2-5, with 13 bases lining up with TRBD2. The CDR3 totals 15 residues. V trimming: 4 bases; J trimming: 3 bases; junction bases outside the gene matches: 3. Germline assignment: CDR1 SGHRS and CDR2 YFSETQ. The CDR3 reads CASSPGTSGEETQYF. For the CDR3, the DNA is TGCGCCAGCAGCCCCGGGACTAGCGGGGAAGAGACCCAGTACTTC. Supplemented by reference TRBV5-1 and TRBJ2-5, the full variable domain reads KAGVTQTPRYLIKTRGQQVTLSCSPISGHRSVSWYQQTPGQGLQFLFEYFSETQRNKGNFPGRFSGRQFSNSRSEMNVSTLELGDSALYLCASSPGTSGEETQYFGPGTRLLVL.

This clonotype was observed many times. This sequence joins TRBV5-1 and TRBJ1-3; 7 nucleotides line up with TRBD1. With V trimmed by 0 bases and J by 4 bases, 4 bases remained unmatched. CDR1 SGHRS and CDR2 YFSETQ come from the germline V gene. The CDR3 totals 15 residues. Here the CDR3 DNA reads TGCGCCAGCAGCTTGGCCGGGGACAGCGGAAACACCATATATTTT. It yields the protein CASSLAGDSGNTIYF.

The chain has TRBV20-1 and TRBJ1-1; perhaps TRBD1 as D (5 bases). The germline V and J ends were trimmed by 7 bases and 4 bases, with 13 bases remaining between them. The CDR3 loop spans 12 amino acids. Germline V gene data show CDR1 as DFQATT and CDR2 as SNEGSKA (reference sequence). CDR3 loop: CSVLGGGTEAFF. CDR3 DNA sequence: TGCAGTGTCTTGGGGGGTGGCACTGAAGCTTTCTTT.

This chain joins TRBV6-5 and TRBJ2-1; perhaps TRBD1 as D (6 bases). The CDR3 extends over 14 amino acids. Trimming stripped 8 bases from V and 4 bases from J, with 15 bases between. Germline V gene lookup returns CDR1 MNHEY and CDR2 SVGAGI. Here the CDR3 reads CASGLWGQYNEQFF. In nucleotides, the CDR3 is TGTGCCAGCGGTTTGTGGGGACAATACAATGAGCAGTTCTTC.

In this sample, this clonotype turned up a few times. The gene calls are TRBV7-8 and TRBJ2-1, with 8 bases aligning to TRBD1. With 0 bases clipped from V and 7 bases from J, the junction kept 11 bases outside the gene matches. CDR1 is SGHVS and CDR2 is FQNEAQ in the germline V gene. There are 17 residues in the CDR3. The CDR3 DNA sequence: TGTGCCAGCAGCTTAGCACACAGGGGGATGTCTATTAATGAGCAGTTCTTC. Residues: CASSLAHRGMSINEQFF.

This clonotype occurred a few times. CDR3 sequence reads: CASSVAPVDEQFF. The CDR3 DNA follows: TGTGCCAGCAGCGTAGCCCCGGTGGATGAGCAGTTCTTC. The genes are TRBV9 and TRBJ2-1; no firm D call. V dropped 0 bases and J dropped 8 bases, with 9 bases sitting between them. The CDR3 contains 13 residues. CDR1 and CDR2 from the germline V gene are SGDLS and YYNGEE.

The chain joins TRBV12-3 or TRBV12-4 to TRBJ2-5; D call uncertain. Between the trimmed V and J ends, which lost 6 bases and 9 bases, there was a span of 20 bases. CDR3 length: 14 residues. CDR3 bases: TGTGCCAGCAGCCTCGCCCCAATTACAGTGCCCCAGTACTTC. Translated, it gives CASSLAPITVPQYF.

This rearrangement joins TRBV6-5 to TRBJ1-6; D remains ambiguous. The CDR3 runs to 12 residues. Germline V gene sequence: CDR1 MNHEY, CDR2 SVGAGI. V was trimmed by 5 bases and J by 10 bases, leaving 9 bases between them. As DNA, the CDR3 is TGTGCCAGCAGTCGGAAATCGTCACCCCTCCACTTT. Its protein is CASSRKSSPLHF.

The V and J genes are TRBV4-1 and TRBJ2-7; possible D gene TRBD2, 5 bases. This CDR3 spans 14 amino acids. Germline CDR1 is MGHRA and CDR2 is YSYEKL. V shed 5 bases and J shed 2 bases, with 13 bases lying between them. CDR3 sequence: CASSEPGRTYEQYF. The CDR3 region has the DNA TGCGCCAGCAGCGAGCCGGGGAGAACCTACGAGCAGTACTTC.

The J gene is TRBJ2-5, the V gene TRBV29-1; 7 bases line up with TRBD2. Germline V gives CDR1 SQVTM, CDR2 ANQGSEA. The CDR3 runs to 17 residues. With 3 bases clipped from V and 5 bases from J, the junction kept 18 bases outside the gene matches. The chain's CDR3 is CSVEPLGSAGDWETQYF. The CDR3 coding sequence is TGCAGCGTTGAGCCCCTCGGGTCGGCGGGAGATTGGGAGACCCAGTACTTC.